This T cell receptor beta chain was captured by sequencing in a study of shared clonotypes between healthy human individuals. Across the study: There were three CD4 naive, three CD4 memory, two CD8 naive and one CD8 memory plates per donor.

CD4+ cells were split into CD45RA+ naive and CD45RA-negative memory subsets. As to this clone: The antigen is undetermined.

In the study's own analysis: From ImmunoSEQ came sequences covering only the junction and carrying no quality scores, so filtering differed. Generated by immunoSEQ multiplex PCR, the TCRdb table keeps only in-frame clones and is missing some. V and J calls and clone size are given by that table; D and trimming were obtained from the DNA. The repertoire consists of roughly 2 million clones, with 90% to 96% occurring once and the leading ten covering approximately 0.13%. With 5 bases clipped from V and 10 bases from J, the junction kept 8 bases outside the gene matches. The V gene's germline CDR1 is SGHTA and CDR2 FQGNSA. CDR3 length equals 13 residues. General observations from the study: Larger richness was generally estimated for naive than memory subsets.

The V gene is TRBV7-2, the J gene TRBJ2-1; 7 bases fit TRBD2. The specimen was naive CD4+ T cells sorted from blood. Indicated subset: CD45RA+ positively selected. The sequence was collected from a man between 18 and 29 years old in good health. The CDR3 loop reads CASSPSGAREQFF. CDR3 coding DNA: TGTGCCAGCAGCCCTAGCGGTGCTCGAGAGCAGTTCTTC.